The 17 T cell receptor beta chains below all came from one sample that was sequenced in a study of T cell changes during pregnancy in multiple sclerosis. The method was immunoSEQ multiplex PCR; TCRdb's version includes in-frame clones alone and lacks a portion of them. The sample has some 40,000 clones; around 90% are singletons. The sequences come from CD4+ T cells from peripheral blood mononuclear cells, collected in the third trimester of pregnancy. These receptors all stem from a female donor in good health, enrolled as a control in a pregnancy study.

This chain joins TRBV19 and TRBJ2-3; TRBD2 aligns across 9 bases. V was pared by 8 bases and J by 0 bases, with 15 bases of the junction left unmatched. CDR3 length: 18 amino acids. Germline V CDR1 and CDR2: LNHDA, SQIVND (reference sequence). CDR3 sequence (DNA): TGTGCCAGTTCCCCCCAAGGACATCTAGCGGGGAGCACAGATACGCAGTATTTT. It is translated as CASSPQGHLAGSTDTQYF.

The J gene is TRBJ2-1, the V gene TRBV7-2, with 9 bases fitting TRBD2. Germline CDR1 SGHTA, CDR2 FQGNSA. Trimming took 8 bases from V and 6 from J; bases not matched to a gene: 11. The CDR3 is 15 residues long. DNA of the CDR3: TGTGCCAGCCAACGAGCGGGGGGTTGGGGCAATGAGCAGTTCTTC. It translates to CASQRAGGWGNEQFF.

This clone came up once. The chain has TRBV13 and TRBJ2-7; 9 bases are shared with TRBD1. J was trimmed by 3 bases and V by 3 bases; bases with no gene match: 6. The CDR3 is 15 amino acids. The germline gives CDR1 PRHDT, CDR2 FYEKMQ (reference sequence). CDR3 in amino acids: CASSFGDRVLYEQYF. In nucleotides, the CDR3 is TGTGCCAGCAGCTTCGGGGACAGGGTCCTCTACGAGCAGTACTTC.

V is TRBV5-4 and J is TRBJ1-2; the match to TRBD1 covers 11 bases. V gave up 6 bases and J gave up 2 bases; unmatched junction bases: 9. The CDR3 sequence is 16 residues long. Germline V gene lookup returns CDR1 SGHNT and CDR2 YYREEE (reference sequence). In DNA, the CDR3 is TGTGCCAGCACCCGGGGTAGGGACAGGGGGAACTATGGCTACACCTTC. It translates to CASTRGRDRGNYGYTF. Drawing the rest from reference TRBV5-4 and TRBJ1-2, the complete variable domain is ETGVTQSPTHLIKTRGQQVTLRCSSQSGHNTVSWYQQALGQGPQFIFQYYREEENGRGNFPPRFSGLQFPNYSSELNVNALELDDSALYLCASTRGRDRGNYGYTFGSGTRLTVV.

The sample holds one count of this clone. This chain joins TRBV10-1 and TRBJ2-7; 7 positions agree with TRBD2. Germline V gene sequence: CDR1 WNHNN, CDR2 SYGVQD (reference sequence). After removal of 11 bases from V and 0 bases from J, the junction contained 13 bases not matched to a gene. The CDR3 has 15 residues. The CDR3 is CAPMVREPSSYEQYF. The CDR3 DNA is TGCGCCCCCATGGTGCGGGAGCCGAGCTCCTACGAGCAGTACTTC.

The V gene is TRBV5-6, the J gene TRBJ2-1; 11 bases align to TRBD2. After removal of 0 bases from V and 6 bases from J, the junction contained 8 bases not matched to a gene. The CDR3 contains 17 residues. Looked up from germline, CDR1 is SGHDT and CDR2 is YYEEEE. CDR3 residues: CASSLVAGGPPRNEQFF. Written as DNA, the CDR3 is TGTGCCAGCAGCTTGGTAGCGGGGGGGCCTCCCCGCAATGAGCAGTTCTTC.

The chain couples TRBV30 to TRBJ1-6, with D tentatively TRBD1 (6 bases). Trimming took 4 bases from V and 4 from J, leaving 8 bases between them. The germline gives CDR1 GTSNPN, CDR2 SVGIG (reference sequence). The CDR3 contains 13 residues. The CDR3 sequence is CAWTGQYNSPLHF. DNA of the CDR3: TGTGCCTGGACTGGACAGTATAATTCACCCCTCCACTTT.

This rearrangement joins TRBV14 to TRBJ1-1; a possible D gene is TRBD1 (5 bases). V lost 4 bases and J lost 9, with 15 bases in between. The CDR3 runs 13 residues. Per the germline V gene, CDR1 is SGHDN and CDR2 is FVKESK. CDR3 residues: CASSPPGLGKAFF. The CDR3 DNA is TGTGCCAGCAGCCCACCGGGACTGGGGAAAGCTTTCTTT.

The J gene is TRBJ2-7, the V gene TRBV18, with D tentatively TRBD2 (6 bases). This CDR3 has 15 residues. Germline CDR1 reads KGHSH; CDR2 reads LQKENI. With 6 bases removed from V and 4 bases from J, the gap between germline ends came to 19 bases. CDR3 sequence reads: CASSPGAAGIYEQYF. In nucleotides, the CDR3 is TGTGCCAGCTCCCCGGGAGCGGCTGGCATATACGAGCAGTACTTC.

CDR3 region: CASSRGSPGLAVSYEQYF. CDR3 DNA: TGTGCCAGCAGCCGGGGGAGCCCGGGACTAGCGGTTTCTTACGAGCAGTACTTC. The V and J genes are TRBV7-8 and TRBJ2-7; 11 bases match TRBD2. The junction had 16 bases not matched to a gene; V was cut back by 5 bases and J by 4 bases. From germline, CDR1 is SGHVS and CDR2 FQNEAQ. The CDR3 spans 18 residues.

V and J are TRBV5-4 and TRBJ1-4; D perhaps matches TRBD1 (5 bases). The germline gives CDR1 SGHNT, CDR2 YYREEE (reference sequence). V was clipped by 3 bases and J by 3 bases, with 12 bases between them. The CDR3 has 15 amino acids. CDR3 sequence: CASSSMDIANEKLFF. CDR3 bases: TGTGCCAGCAGCTCCATGGACATAGCTAATGAAAAACTGTTTTTT. Full variable domain (rest looked up from reference TRBV5-4 and TRBJ1-4): ETGVTQSPTHLIKTRGQQVTLRCSSQSGHNTVSWYQQALGQGPQFIFQYYREEENGRGNFPPRFSGLQFPNYSSELNVNALELDDSALYLCASSSMDIANEKLFFGSGTQLSVL.

The chain carries TRBV10-3 and TRBJ1-5; 7 bases map to TRBD1. V shed 5 bases, J shed 4 bases, and the junction held 2 bases outside the gene matches. The CDR3 runs 13 residues. CDR1 ENHRY and CDR2 SYGVKD come from the germline V gene. CDR3 sequence: CAISRDSNQPQHF. CDR3 DNA: TGTGCCATCAGTAGGGACAGTAATCAGCCCCAGCATTTT.

The chain combines TRBV11-2 with TRBJ1-5; unclear D gene. The V end lost 0 bases, the J end lost 4 bases, and 4 bases lay between the germline ends. CDR1 and CDR2 from the germline V gene are SGHAT and FQNNGV. The CDR3 is made up of 13 amino acids. The CDR3 nucleotides read TGTGCCAGCAGCTTAGATCGGAATCAGCCCCAGCATTTT. Translating it yields CASSLDRNQPQHF.

This chain links TRBV30 with TRBJ2-7; no definite D call. The germline V gene encodes CDR1 GTSNPN and CDR2 SVGIG (reference sequence). CDR3 length equals 13 residues. Trimming stripped 4 bases from V and 0 bases from J, with 10 bases between. The CDR3 bases are TGTGCCTGGAATACCTACAGCTCCTACGAGCAGTACTTC. It translates to CAWNTYSSYEQYF. Combining the CDR3 with reference TRBV30 and TRBJ2-7 gives the whole variable domain SQTIHQWPATLVQPVGSPLSLECTVEGTSNPNLYWYRQAAGRGLQLLFYSVGIGQISSEVPQNLSASRPQDRQFILSSKKLLLSDSGFYLCAWNTYSSYEQYFGPGTRLTVT.

Points on this clone: An end of the junction differs from the germline gene, which may be a read error. The chain links TRBV11-2 to TRBJ2-1; 8 nucleotides agree with TRBD2. CDR3 length: 16 amino acids. The V gene's germline CDR1 is SGHAT and CDR2 FQNNGV. The CDR3 region has the DNA TGTGTCAGCAGCTTAGTGGGGACGGGGCTAGCGGGTGAGCAGTTCTTC. Encoded protein: CVSSLVGTGLAGEQFF.

The chain carries TRBV7-3 and TRBJ2-1; TRBD2 matches at 15 bases. The V segment lost 4 bases and the J segment 2 bases; nucleotides outside the gene matches: 0. This CDR3 has 16 residues. Germline CDR1 is SGHTA and CDR2 is FQGTGA. CDR3 sequence (DNA): TGTGCCAGCAGCTGGACTAGCGGGAGGGCCTACAATGAGCAGTTCTTC. Its translation is CASSWTSGRAYNEQFF.

The chain combines TRBV5-4 with TRBJ1-1; 9 nucleotides align to TRBD1. The germline gives CDR1 SGHNT, CDR2 YYREEE (reference sequence). CDR3 size: 16 residues. After removal of 0 bases from V and 1 base from J, the junction contained 4 bases not matched to a gene. The DNA for the CDR3 is TGTGCCAGCAGCTTGGGGACAGGGGCCAAGAACACTGAAGCTTTCTTT. Translated: CASSLGTGAKNTEAFF.